This is a list of T cell receptor beta chains from one sample in a study of OX40 agonist ivuxolimab in advanced cancers. The method was immunoSEQ multiplex PCR; TCRdb's version includes in-frame clones alone and lacks a portion of them. The sample lists some 41,000 clones; 88% were seen once. This specimen consisted of CD4+ or CD8+ T cells sorted from blood, obtained in a trial of the OX40 agonist ivuxolimab. Receptors were obtained from an adult with an advanced solid tumor such as melanoma, head and neck, liver or kidney cancer. The CDR3 runs from the conserved cysteine through the conserved F or W. A D gene is named only where the DNA matches it firmly. Size tells how often a clone was seen (once, few, many) or the class of an expanded clone, and some rows leave it out.

V gene: TRBV11-1
clone size: -
D gene: TRBD1
J gene: TRBJ2-7
CDR3 DNA: TGTGCCAGCAGCTCCCGGGACAGGGAAAGATACGAGCAGTACTTC
CDR3 protein: CASSSRDRERYEQYF

V gene: TRBV18
clone size: -
D gene: -
J gene: TRBJ2-2
CDR3 DNA: TGTGCCAGCTCAGCATTAGGGACCGGGGAGCTGTTTTTT
CDR3 protein: CASSALGTGELFF

V gene: TRBV6-5
clone size: -
D gene: -
J gene: TRBJ2-7
CDR3 DNA: TGTGCCAGCAGTTACTCGACGCGCAGGGCCCACGAGCAGTACTTC
CDR3 protein: CASSYSTRRAHEQYF

V gene: TRBV7-6
clone size: -
D gene: -
J gene: TRBJ1-4
CDR3 DNA: TGTGCCAGCAGCTTAGTTCCGGGGGCACCTAATGAAAAACTGTTTTTT
CDR3 protein: CASSLVPGAPNEKLFF

V gene: TRBV7-8
clone size: -
D gene: TRBD2
J gene: TRBJ2-7
CDR3 DNA: TGTGCCAGCAGCTTAGGCCCTGGGACTAGCGGATCCTACGAGCAGTACTTC
CDR3 protein: CASSLGPGTSGSYEQYF

V gene: TRBV29-1
clone size: -
D gene: -
J gene: TRBJ2-3
CDR3 DNA: TGCAGCGTTGGACGGGACAGCACAGATACGCAGTATTTT
CDR3 protein: CSVGRDSTDTQYF

V gene: TRBV19
clone size: -
D gene: -
J gene: TRBJ2-7
CDR3 DNA: TGTGCCAGTAGTGCGGAGGGGGCCTACTACGAGCAGTACTTC
CDR3 protein: CASSAEGAYYEQYF

V gene: TRBV4-1
clone size: -
D gene: -
J gene: TRBJ2-5
CDR3 DNA: TGCGCCAGCAGCCAAGCAGGGTGGCCTAGGTGGACCCAGTACTTC
CDR3 protein: CASSQAGWPRWTQYF

V gene: TRBV18
clone size: -
D gene: -
J gene: TRBJ1-1
CDR3 DNA: TGTGCCAGCTCACCACTACGGGAGGTGAATGAAGCTTTCTTT
CDR3 protein: CASSPLREVNEAFF

V gene: TRBV20-1
clone size: -
D gene: -
J gene: TRBJ2-7
CDR3 DNA: TGCAGTGCCCTCCCCTACGAGCAGTACTTC
CDR3 protein: CSALPYEQYF

V gene: TRBV19
clone size: -
D gene: TRBD1
J gene: TRBJ2-7
CDR3 DNA: TGTGCCAGTAGCAGACAGGGATGGTACGAGCAGTACTTC
CDR3 protein: CASSRQGWYEQYF

V gene: TRBV5-1
clone size: -
D gene: -
J gene: TRBJ2-1
CDR3 DNA: TGCGCCAGCAGCCGATCCCCGACAGTGCAACAGTTCTTC
CDR3 protein: CASSRSPTVQQFF

V gene: TRBV5-4
clone size: -
D gene: TRBD2
J gene: TRBJ2-3
CDR3 DNA: TGTGCCGGCAGCGTTAGCGGGAACACAGATACGCAGTATTTT
CDR3 protein: CAGSVSGNTDTQYF

V gene: TRBV2
clone size: -
D gene: -
J gene: TRBJ1-4
CDR3 DNA: TGTGCCAGCAGTGTCCGACAGTTCAATGAAAAACTGTTTTTT
CDR3 protein: CASSVRQFNEKLFF

V gene: TRBV28
clone size: -
D gene: -
J gene: TRBJ2-3
CDR3 DNA: TGTGCCAGCAGTTTATGGCAGGCAAGCGATACGCAGTATTTT
CDR3 protein: CASSLWQASDTQYF

V gene: TRBV5-1
clone size: -
D gene: -
J gene: TRBJ2-5
CDR3 DNA: TGCGCCAGCAGCTTCGATACAGGGTCGGGGACCCAGTACTTC
CDR3 protein: CASSFDTGSGTQYF

V gene: TRBV19
clone size: -
D gene: TRBD2
J gene: TRBJ2-7
CDR3 DNA: TGTGCCAGTAGTGGCGGGAGGGCGAAACAGTACTTC
CDR3 protein: CASSGGRAKQYF

V gene: TRBV28
clone size: once
D gene: TRBD1
J gene: TRBJ1-4
CDR3 DNA: TGTGCCAGCAGTTTAGGTGGGACAGGGCAGGAAAAACTGTTTTTT
CDR3 protein: CASSLGGTGQEKLFF

V gene: TRBV6-5
clone size: -
D gene: TRBD1
J gene: TRBJ2-2
CDR3 DNA: TGTGCCAGCAGGACAGGGACGAGTCGCACCGGGGAGCTGTTTTTT
CDR3 protein: CASRTGTSRTGELFF

V gene: TRBV4-1
clone size: once
D gene: -
J gene: TRBJ1-1
CDR3 DNA: TGCGCCAGCAGCCAGACCACGATGAACACTGAAGCTTTCTTT
CDR3 protein: CASSQTTMNTEAFF

V gene: TRBV7-9
clone size: -
D gene: -
J gene: TRBJ2-4
CDR3 DNA: TGTGCCAGCAGCCTCGACAGCGCCCTTCAGTACTTC
CDR3 protein: CASSLDSALQYF

V gene: TRBV4-1
clone size: -
D gene: TRBD2
J gene: TRBJ2-1
CDR3 DNA: TGCGCCAGCAGCCATCCTAGCGGGACTTACAATGAGCAGTTCTTC
CDR3 protein: CASSHPSGTYNEQFF

V gene: TRBV28
clone size: -
D gene: -
J gene: TRBJ2-7
CDR3 DNA: TGTGCCAGCAGTTCCCCGGTTGACAGGCGAGTGGGGCAGTACTTC
CDR3 protein: CASSSPVDRRVGQYF

V gene: TRBV6-1
clone size: -
D gene: TRBD2
J gene: TRBJ2-7
CDR3 DNA: TGTGCCAGCAACGAGCGGGGGAGAGCGGAGCAGTACTTC
CDR3 protein: CASNERGRAEQYF

V gene: TRBV7-8
clone size: -
D gene: TRBD1
J gene: TRBJ2-5
CDR3 DNA: TGTGCCAGCAGCACCCGGACAGGGAAAGAGACCCAGTACTTC
CDR3 protein: CASSTRTGKETQYF

V gene: TRBV6-5
clone size: -
D gene: -
J gene: TRBJ1-2
CDR3 DNA: TGTGCCAGCCGGAACAAGGGAGAGAACTATGGCTACACCTTC
CDR3 protein: CASRNKGENYGYTF

V gene: TRBV10-3
clone size: -
D gene: -
J gene: TRBJ1-2
CDR3 DNA: TGTGCCATCAGTGCCCCCGAACTAGGGTACACCTTC
CDR3 protein: CAISAPELGYTF

V gene: TRBV27
clone size: -
D gene: TRBD1
J gene: TRBJ1-5
CDR3 DNA: TGTGCCAGCAGTCCTCAGACAGGGGGCGCCGGAAGCAATCAGCCCCAGCATTTT
CDR3 protein: CASSPQTGGAGSNQPQHF

V gene: TRBV6-1
clone size: -
D gene: -
J gene: TRBJ2-1
CDR3 DNA: TGTGCCAGCAGTGAAGGGACCCCGGGGTACAATGAGCAGTTCTTC
CDR3 protein: CASSEGTPGYNEQFF

V gene: TRBV28
clone size: -
D gene: -
J gene: TRBJ1-3
CDR3 DNA: TGTGCCAGCAGTTTTACCGCAGGTGGAAACACCATATATTTT
CDR3 protein: CASSFTAGGNTIYF

V gene: TRBV6-1
clone size: few
D gene: TRBD1
J gene: TRBJ2-7
CDR3 DNA: TGTGCCAGCAAGGACAGGTTCTACGAGCAGTACTTC
CDR3 protein: CASKDRFYEQYF

V gene: TRBV19
clone size: -
D gene: -
J gene: TRBJ1-1
CDR3 DNA: TGTGCCAGTAGTATAGAGGCCAATCTTGAAGAAATATACTACACTGAAGCTTTCTTT
CDR3 protein: CASSIEANLEEIYYTEAFF

V gene: TRBV10-1
clone size: once
D gene: -
J gene: TRBJ2-2
CDR3 DNA: TGCGCCAGCAGTGTAGGCAGGGGCGGAGGCGGAACCGGGGAGCTGTTTTTT
CDR3 protein: CASSVGRGGGGTGELFF

V gene: TRBV6-9
clone size: -
D gene: -
J gene: TRBJ1-5
CDR3 DNA: TGTGCCAGCAGCCAACGACACTCTGGGCAGCCCCAGCATTTT
CDR3 protein: CASSQRHSGQPQHF

V gene: TRBV27
clone size: medium-sized
D gene: TRBD1
J gene: TRBJ2-5
CDR3 DNA: TGTGCCAGCAGCCCCCTTTTGGGGACAGTAGAGACCCAGTACTTC
CDR3 protein: CASSPLLGTVETQYF

V gene: TRBV2
clone size: few
D gene: -
J gene: TRBJ1-5
CDR3 DNA: TGTGCCAGCAGTGATCGGGATCAGCCCCAGCATTTT
CDR3 protein: CASSDRDQPQHF

V gene: TRBV4-1
clone size: once
D gene: -
J gene: TRBJ2-2
CDR3 DNA: TGCGCCAGCAGCGACCTTCGGGCCCGCTTTGGGGAGCTGTTTTTT
CDR3 protein: CASSDLRARFGELFF

V gene: TRBV6-6
clone size: -
D gene: -
J gene: TRBJ1-6
CDR3 DNA: TGTGCCAGCAGTGATCAGGGACATAATTCACCCCTCCACTTT
CDR3 protein: CASSDQGHNSPLHF

V gene: TRBV5-5
clone size: -
D gene: -
J gene: TRBJ1-4
CDR3 DNA: TGTGCCAGCAGCCTGAATACTGCAACTAATGAAAAACTGTTTTTT
CDR3 protein: CASSLNTATNEKLFF

V gene: TRBV11-3
clone size: -
D gene: TRBD2
J gene: TRBJ2-2
CDR3 DNA: TGTGCCAGCAGCTTAGTACTAGCGGGCAGCACCGGGGAGCTGTTTTTT
CDR3 protein: CASSLVLAGSTGELFF

V gene: TRBV7-8
clone size: -
D gene: -
J gene: TRBJ2-2
CDR3 DNA: TGTGCCAGCAGCTTACGGCCGACCCGTGTGACCGGGGAGCTGTTTTTT
CDR3 protein: CASSLRPTRVTGELFF

V gene: TRBV29-1
clone size: -
D gene: -
J gene: TRBJ2-2
CDR3 DNA: TGCAGCGTTGCACGGGGACTGGGGACCGGGGAGCTGTTTTTT
CDR3 protein: CSVARGLGTGELFF

V gene: TRBV7-3
clone size: -
D gene: -
J gene: TRBJ2-5
CDR3 DNA: TGTGCCAGCAGTCGGGGACTGGGTGGGGACCAAGAGACCCAGTACTTC
CDR3 protein: CASSRGLGGDQETQYF

V gene: TRBV30
clone size: -
D gene: TRBD2
J gene: TRBJ2-1
CDR3 DNA: TGTGCCTGGAGACCGAAACTAGCGGGAACATACAATGAGCAGTTCTTC
CDR3 protein: CAWRPKLAGTYNEQFF